These T cell receptor beta chains were read from a single sample in a study of cytomegalovirus exposure and HLA in healthy donors. Profiled with immunoSEQ multiplex PCR; TCRdb holds only in-frame clones, not every one. The sample lists roughly 160,000 clones; over 70% were seen once. The sequenced sample consisted of PBMCs. These receptors originate from a man between 18 and 29 years old in good health and CMV-seropositive. Both conserved end residues are part of each CDR3. A D gene is named only where the DNA matches it firmly. Clone size is given for some rows only: seen once, a few or many times, or a class if the clone is expanded.

cdr3_nt: TGTGCCAGCAGTGAATTGGGCAGTGAGTATGGCTACACCTTC
cdr3_aa: CASSELGSEYGYTF
clone_size: .
j_call: TRBJ1-2
v_call: TRBV25-1
d_call: .

cdr3_nt: TGTGCCAGCCGCTATGGACAGGGGAACACTGAAGCTTTCTTT
cdr3_aa: CASRYGQGNTEAFF
clone_size: .
j_call: TRBJ1-1
v_call: TRBV5-5
d_call: TRBD1

cdr3_nt: TGTGCCAGCAGGAGACAGCGGGATCAGCCCCAGCATTTT
cdr3_aa: CASRRQRDQPQHF
clone_size: .
j_call: TRBJ1-5
v_call: TRBV6-5
d_call: .

cdr3_nt: TGTGCCAGCAGCTTAGGCGGGGGCGAGCAGTACTTC
cdr3_aa: CASSLGGGEQYF
clone_size: .
j_call: TRBJ2-7
v_call: TRBV11-3
d_call: TRBD2

cdr3_nt: TGTGCCAGTTCGTCAACAGGGGAATCCCGGGATGGCTACACCTTC
cdr3_aa: CASSSTGESRDGYTF
clone_size: few
j_call: TRBJ1-2
v_call: TRBV19
d_call: TRBD1

cdr3_nt: TGTGCCAGCAGCTTCCAATCCCAGGGGGCGGGCGAGCAGTACTTC
cdr3_aa: CASSFQSQGAGEQYF
clone_size: .
j_call: TRBJ2-7
v_call: TRBV7-2
d_call: TRBD1

cdr3_nt: TGTGCCAGCAGCGCAAGAGCGGGGGGTTCAAAGGCCGGGGAGCTGTTTTTT
cdr3_aa: CASSARAGGSKAGELFF
clone_size: .
j_call: TRBJ2-2
v_call: TRBV9
d_call: TRBD2

cdr3_nt: TGTGCCAGTAGCCCGGGCCGGGGGTACGGGGAGCTGTTTTTT
cdr3_aa: CASSPGRGYGELFF
clone_size: .
j_call: TRBJ2-2
v_call: TRBV19
d_call: .

cdr3_nt: TGTGCCAGCAGCCTCCGAGGGGGGGGCAGCACAGATACGCAGTATTTT
cdr3_aa: CASSLRGGGSTDTQYF
clone_size: .
j_call: TRBJ2-3
v_call: TRBV9
d_call: .

cdr3_nt: TGTGCTAGTGGTTTGGAAACAGGGATTAATGGCTACACCTTC
cdr3_aa: CASGLETGINGYTF
clone_size: .
j_call: TRBJ1-2
v_call: TRBV12-5
d_call: .

cdr3_nt: TGTGCCAGTATCAGTGCGGGGAATGAAAAACTGTTTTTT
cdr3_aa: CASISAGNEKLFF
clone_size: .
j_call: TRBJ1-4
v_call: TRBV19
d_call: .

cdr3_nt: TGCAGTGCTAGAGTCGACTATGGCTACACCTTC
cdr3_aa: CSARVDYGYTF
clone_size: .
j_call: TRBJ1-2
v_call: TRBV20-1
d_call: .

cdr3_nt: TGTGCCAGCAGTAAAGGGATGGGAGCAAACACCATATATTTT
cdr3_aa: CASSKGMGANTIYF
clone_size: .
j_call: TRBJ1-3
v_call: TRBV6-5
d_call: .

cdr3_nt: TGTGCCAGCAGCCCTTTAGCGGAGGAGGAGCTGTTTTTT
cdr3_aa: CASSPLAEEELFF
clone_size: .
j_call: TRBJ2-2
v_call: TRBV5-6
d_call: .

cdr3_nt: TGTGCCAGCAGCCCCCACAGGGAAAGCACCTACGAGCAGTACTTC
cdr3_aa: CASSPHRESTYEQYF
clone_size: .
j_call: TRBJ2-7
v_call: TRBV7-2
d_call: .

cdr3_nt: TGTGCCAGCAGCCTCATGGGGCTGCAGTACTTC
cdr3_aa: CASSLMGLQYF
clone_size: .
j_call: TRBJ2-5
v_call: TRBV11-2
d_call: .

cdr3_nt: TGTGCCAGCAGGGTGCGGGAGGGCGTCTACGAGCAGTACTTC
cdr3_aa: CASRVREGVYEQYF
clone_size: few
j_call: TRBJ2-7
v_call: TRBV2
d_call: TRBD2

cdr3_nt: TGCGCCAGCAGCTTGGCCCAGGGGGCGACCAAGGGTGGCTACACCTTC
cdr3_aa: CASSLAQGATKGGYTF
clone_size: .
j_call: TRBJ1-2
v_call: TRBV5-1
d_call: TRBD1

cdr3_nt: TGCACCAGCAGCCAAGGGATAGCGGGGTTTGGAGAGACCCAGTACTTC
cdr3_aa: CTSSQGIAGFGETQYF
clone_size: .
j_call: TRBJ2-5
v_call: TRBV1
d_call: .

cdr3_nt: TGTGCCACCAGCCCAGGCGGGGGCGCGAACACCGGGGAGCTGTTTTTT
cdr3_aa: CATSPGGGANTGELFF
clone_size: .
j_call: TRBJ2-2
v_call: TRBV15
d_call: .

cdr3_nt: TGCGCCAGCAGCTTGGAGGGACACTTAACTGAAAAACTGTTTTTT
cdr3_aa: CASSLEGHLTEKLFF
clone_size: .
j_call: TRBJ1-4
v_call: TRBV5-1
d_call: .

cdr3_nt: TGTGCCAGCTCATTGCGACAGACAAGTAACTATGGCTACACCTTC
cdr3_aa: CASSLRQTSNYGYTF
clone_size: .
j_call: TRBJ1-2
v_call: TRBV18
d_call: .

cdr3_nt: TGCGCCAGCAGCCCACACGTTCGGGGGGCCGGGGAGCTGTTTTTT
cdr3_aa: CASSPHVRGAGELFF
clone_size: .
j_call: TRBJ2-2
v_call: TRBV5-1
d_call: TRBD2

cdr3_nt: TGCGCCAGCAGCGCGGTCCAAGAGACCCAGTACTTC
cdr3_aa: CASSAVQETQYF
clone_size: .
j_call: TRBJ2-5
v_call: TRBV5-1
d_call: .

cdr3_nt: TGTGCCAGTAGTATTGGATTTGGCGGGAGTGGCTACGAGCAGTACTTC
cdr3_aa: CASSIGFGGSGYEQYF
clone_size: once
j_call: TRBJ2-7
v_call: TRBV19
d_call: TRBD2

cdr3_nt: TGTGCCAGCAGCTCGGGACTAGTAATATACAATGAGCAGTTCTTC
cdr3_aa: CASSSGLVIYNEQFF
clone_size: .
j_call: TRBJ2-1
v_call: TRBV5-8
d_call: TRBD2

cdr3_nt: TGTGCCAGCAGTCAGCAACCGGGACAGAGCCGTGGCTACACCTTC
cdr3_aa: CASSQQPGQSRGYTF
clone_size: few
j_call: TRBJ1-2
v_call: TRBV6-6
d_call: TRBD1

cdr3_nt: TGTGCCAGCAGCTTAACCACTAGCGGGAGCGGCGGGGAGCTGTTTTTT
cdr3_aa: CASSLTTSGSGGELFF
clone_size: .
j_call: TRBJ2-2
v_call: TRBV11-2
d_call: TRBD2

cdr3_nt: TGTGCCAGCAGCCCGGAACTAGCGGGTTCAGACTACGAGCAGTACTTC
cdr3_aa: CASSPELAGSDYEQYF
clone_size: .
j_call: TRBJ2-7
v_call: TRBV27
d_call: TRBD2

cdr3_nt: TGTGCCTGGGGTCAGGTCGGCTACACCTTC
cdr3_aa: CAWGQVGYTF
clone_size: .
j_call: TRBJ1-2
v_call: TRBV30
d_call: .

cdr3_nt: TGTGCCAGCAGAGACGACAGGGTCTACGAGCAGTACTTC
cdr3_aa: CASRDDRVYEQYF
clone_size: once
j_call: TRBJ2-7
v_call: TRBV2
d_call: TRBD1

cdr3_nt: TGTGCCAGCAGCGACCACCCTGCGGGGGAGCAGTACTTC
cdr3_aa: CASSDHPAGEQYF
clone_size: once
j_call: TRBJ2-5
v_call: TRBV14
d_call: TRBD2

cdr3_nt: TGTGCCAGCAGCCCAGAGACAGGGTATTCTGGAAACACCATATATTTT
cdr3_aa: CASSPETGYSGNTIYF
clone_size: .
j_call: TRBJ1-3
v_call: TRBV5-6
d_call: TRBD1

cdr3_nt: TGTGCCGCAATAGGGACAGGGGGAGACTATGGCTACACCTTC
cdr3_aa: CAAIGTGGDYGYTF
clone_size: .
j_call: TRBJ1-2
v_call: TRBV30
d_call: TRBD1

cdr3_nt: TGTGCCAGCAGATTTGCCGGGACAGGGGGGATCGAGCAGTACTTC
cdr3_aa: CASRFAGTGGIEQYF
clone_size: .
j_call: TRBJ2-7
v_call: TRBV6-1
d_call: TRBD1

cdr3_nt: TGTGCCAGCAGGGCTGGGACAGGTCAAGAGACCCAGTACTTC
cdr3_aa: CASRAGTGQETQYF
clone_size: .
j_call: TRBJ2-5
v_call: TRBV2
d_call: TRBD1

cdr3_nt: TGTGCCAGCAGCCGGCTAGGAAGAACAGATACGCAGTATTTT
cdr3_aa: CASSRLGRTDTQYF
clone_size: few
j_call: TRBJ2-3
v_call: TRBV11-3
d_call: .

cdr3_nt: TGTGCCAGTAGTATCGCAGGGGGCGATCAGCCCCAGCATTTT
cdr3_aa: CASSIAGGDQPQHF
clone_size: few
j_call: TRBJ1-5
v_call: TRBV19
d_call: TRBD1

cdr3_nt: TGTGCCTCGTCTTGGGCCACGGGACAGAACACTGAAGCTTTCTTT
cdr3_aa: CASSWATGQNTEAFF
clone_size: .
j_call: TRBJ1-1
v_call: TRBV9
d_call: .

cdr3_nt: TGCGCCAGCAGCTTGTTATCAGATACGCAGTATTTT
cdr3_aa: CASSLLSDTQYF
clone_size: .
j_call: TRBJ2-3
v_call: TRBV5-1
d_call: .

cdr3_nt: TGTGCCAGCAGTGAGACAGGGACCACTGAAGCTTTCTTT
cdr3_aa: CASSETGTTEAFF
clone_size: .
j_call: TRBJ1-1
v_call: TRBV7-9
d_call: TRBD1

cdr3_nt: TGTGCCAGCACCCTGGGACAGGGGCACTCCTACGAGCAGTACTTC
cdr3_aa: CASTLGQGHSYEQYF
clone_size: few
j_call: TRBJ2-7
v_call: TRBV11-2
d_call: TRBD1

cdr3_nt: TGCAGCGTTCCTCGGTCCAACACGGGAACTGAAGCTTTCTTT
cdr3_aa: CSVPRSNTGTEAFF
clone_size: .
j_call: TRBJ1-1
v_call: TRBV29-1
d_call: .

cdr3_nt: TGTGCCAGTAGTGAAGACGGGTGGAAGAATTACAATGAGCAGTTCTTC
cdr3_aa: CASSEDGWKNYNEQFF
clone_size: few
j_call: TRBJ2-1
v_call: TRBV19
d_call: .